This entry lists 17 T cell receptor beta chains sequenced from one sample in a study of shared clonotypes between healthy human individuals. The protocol was immunoSEQ multiplex PCR, while the TCRdb copy is restricted to in-frame clones and leaves out a portion. The sample shows a few million clones, approximately 93% of them seen only once. The sequenced material came from naive CD4+ T cells from PBMCs. Subset specified: CD45RA+ positively selected. These receptors originate from a man aged 18-30 years in good health. Some clones in this sample may be carry-over from other donors' samples.

This chain connects TRBV2 to TRBJ2-7; a weak D match, TRBD2 (5 bases). Trimming stripped 7 bases from V and 4 bases from J, with 17 bases between. Per germline, CDR1 SNHLY and CDR2 FYNNEI. CDR3 length equals 14 residues. The CDR3 sequence: CASKDKPGYYEQYF. The CDR3 DNA is TGTGCCAGCAAGGATAAACCGGGATATTACGAGCAGTACTTC.

This rearrangement joins TRBV27 to TRBJ1-2, with TRBD1 identical over 10 bases. This CDR3 comprises 15 residues. CDR1 is MNHEY, CDR2 SMNVEV, per germline (reference sequence). V lost 4 bases and J lost 3; bases outside the gene matches: 5. CDR3 residues: CASSSGTGVYYGYTF. The CDR3 nucleotides read TGTGCCAGCAGTTCCGGGACAGGGGTTTACTATGGCTACACCTTC.

The chain joins TRBV11-2 to TRBJ2-5; D is unclear. Deletions cut 5 bases from V and 4 bases from J, with 17 bases between. Germline values: CDR1 SGHAT, CDR2 FQNNGV. This CDR3 is built from 15 residues. CDR3: CASSPRRILGETQYF. CDR3 coding DNA: TGTGCCAGCAGCCCGAGGCGGATATTAGGAGAGACCCAGTACTTC. The variable domain in full, completed from reference TRBV11-2 and TRBJ2-5, reads EAGVAQSPRYKIIEKRQSVAFWCNPISGHATLYWYQQILGQGPKLLIQFQNNGVVDDSQLPKDRFSAERLKGVDSTLKIQPAKLEDSAVYLCASSPRRILGETQYFGPGTRLLVL.

The chain combines TRBV29-1 with TRBJ1-2, with D unclear. Germline-derived CDR1 and CDR2 are SQVTM and ANQGSEA. V lost 0 bases and J lost 8, with 13 bases in between. This CDR3 region has 13 residues. CDR3 sequence: CSVEDYPVRGYTF. The DNA for the CDR3 is TGCAGCGTTGAAGATTATCCAGTTAGGGGCTACACCTTC.

The chain uses TRBV5-4 and TRBJ2-3; TRBD2 matches at 11 bases. The CDR3 is 19 residues long. V trimming: 3 bases; J trimming: 4 bases; junction bases outside the gene matches: 16. CDR1 and CDR2 (germline): SGHNT, YYREEE (reference sequence). CDR3 DNA: TGTGCCAGCAGCTCCGGGGGGAATATAGCGGGAGGGCGTGCAGATACGCAGTATTTT. Protein sequence: CASSSGGNIAGGRADTQYF.

The chain combines TRBV5-4 with TRBJ2-1, with 10 positions matching TRBD2. This CDR3 spans 15 amino acids. V shed 5 bases and J 2 bases; nucleotides not matched to a gene: 4. The germline gives CDR1 SGHNT, CDR2 YYREEE (reference sequence). The CDR3 here is CASRRTSGAYNEQFF. The CDR3 DNA sequence: TGTGCCAGCAGAAGGACTAGCGGAGCCTACAATGAGCAGTTCTTC. Based on the CDR3 plus reference TRBV5-4 and TRBJ2-1, the full variable domain is ETGVTQSPTHLIKTRGQQVTLRCSSQSGHNTVSWYQQALGQGPQFIFQYYREEENGRGNFPPRFSGLQFPNYSSELNVNALELDDSALYLCASRRTSGAYNEQFFGPGTRLTVL.

The chain links TRBV28 to TRBJ1-3, with TRBD1 identical over 9 bases. V shed 7 bases, J shed 1 base, and the junction held 8 bases outside the gene matches. Per the germline V gene, CDR1 is MDHEN and CDR2 is SYDVKM. The CDR3 consists of 16 residues. CDR3 sequence reads: CASTPGQGNSGNTIYF. CDR3 DNA: TGTGCCAGCACCCCGGGACAGGGTAATTCTGGAAACACCATATATTTT.

The genes are TRBV10-3 and TRBJ2-7; no clear D gene. Germline lookup yields CDR1 ENHRY and CDR2 SYGVKD. Trimming cost V 3 bases and J 2 bases, with 17 bases left between them. The CDR3 spans 16 residues. CDR3 region: CAISDPAQTNPYEQYF. CDR3 DNA: TGTGCCATCAGTGATCCTGCACAGACCAACCCCTACGAGCAGTACTTC.

A word on this clone: Other DNA sequences in the same sample also yield this CDR3. The chain recombines TRBV9 with TRBJ1-1; possibly TRBD1 for D (6 bases). The CDR3 sequence is 13 residues long. CDR1 is SGDLS, CDR2 YYNGEE, per germline. Trimming took 2 bases from V and 2 from J, leaving 7 bases between them. DNA for the CDR3: TGTGCCAGCAGCGTGACAGGAAACACTGAAGCTTTCTTT. Amino acid sequence: CASSVTGNTEAFF.

The genes are TRBV18 and TRBJ1-2, with unresolved D. The germline V gene has CDR1 KGHSH and CDR2 LQKENI. The CDR3 spans 14 residues. The V gene lost 4 bases and the J gene lost 8 bases, with 17 bases spanning the gap. Written as DNA, the CDR3 is TGTGCCAGCTCACTGATGGACGGAGGGAGCGGCTACACCTTC. Amino acids: CASSLMDGGSGYTF.

This clone turned up a few times. This chain joins TRBV5-4 and TRBJ1-1, with D possibly matching TRBD1 (6 bases). Germline V gene lookup returns CDR1 SGHNT and CDR2 YYREEE (reference sequence). This CDR3 is built from 15 residues. Trimming left V 4 bases short and J 3 bases short, with 16 bases between. The CDR3 DNA follows: TGTGCCAGCAGCCTAACTGGGGGGGCGTACACTGAAGCTTTCTTT. Its protein product is CASSLTGGAYTEAFF. Based on the CDR3 plus reference TRBV5-4 and TRBJ1-1, the full variable domain is ETGVTQSPTHLIKTRGQQVTLRCSSQSGHNTVSWYQQALGQGPQFIFQYYREEENGRGNFPPRFSGLQFPNYSSELNVNALELDDSALYLCASSLTGGAYTEAFFGQGTRLTVV.

V gene TRBV6-6 combines with J gene TRBJ1-2; no clear D gene. V was trimmed by 2 bases and J by 8 bases, leaving 12 bases between them. Germline values: CDR1 MNHNY, CDR2 SVGAGI (reference sequence). This CDR3 comprises 13 residues. This chain's CDR3 is CASSYVVKQGYTF. In nucleotides, the CDR3 is TGTGCCAGCAGTTACGTCGTAAAGCAAGGCTACACCTTC.

This clone was detected once. J is TRBJ2-5 and V is TRBV29-1; tentatively, D is TRBD1 or TRBD2 (5 bases each). Germline CDR1 SQVTM, CDR2 ANQGSEA. The CDR3 totals 14 residues. V lost 6 bases to trimming and J lost 1 base, with 15 bases between them. CDR3 coding DNA: TGCAGCGTCGTCGGGGACCGGACCCAAGAGACCCAGTACTTC. Translated: CSVVGDRTQETQYF.

V is TRBV5-1 and J is TRBJ2-7; D remains unclear. Germline V gene data show CDR1 as SGHRS and CDR2 as YFSETQ. Trimming shortened V by 0 bases and J by 1 base, and 14 bases separated the two germline ends. The CDR3 loop spans 16 amino acids. In DNA form, the CDR3 reads TGCGCCAGCAGCTTGGTCGCCAGGACGAAATCCTACGAGCAGTACTTC. Its protein product is CASSLVARTKSYEQYF.

The chain combines TRBV11-2 with TRBJ2-7, with D unclear. Germline lookup yields CDR1 SGHAT and CDR2 FQNNGV. This CDR3 has 14 residues. V shed 5 bases and J shed 2 bases, with 13 bases lying between them. For the CDR3, the DNA is TGTGCCAGCAGCCCGACTCCTCATACCTACGAGCAGTACTTC. This sequence encodes CASSPTPHTYEQYF. Variable domain in full (rest from reference TRBV11-2 and TRBJ2-7): EAGVAQSPRYKIIEKRQSVAFWCNPISGHATLYWYQQILGQGPKLLIQFQNNGVVDDSQLPKDRFSAERLKGVDSTLKIQPAKLEDSAVYLCASSPTPHTYEQYFGPGTRLTVT.

The chain combines TRBV7-2 with TRBJ2-7; D is perhaps TRBD2 (5 bases). The CDR3 has 17 residues. Germline V CDR1 and CDR2: SGHTA, FQGNSA. V lost 5 bases and J 2 bases, leaving 22 bases between the germline ends. This chain's CDR3 is CASSPTTSATRPYEQYF. The CDR3 bases are TGTGCCAGCAGCCCAACCACTAGTGCGACCCGACCCTACGAGCAGTACTTC.

The rearrangement uses TRBV10-3 and TRBJ2-7; 9 bases are shared with TRBD2. Unmatched junction bases numbered 7, after V lost 0 bases and J lost 7 bases. The CDR3 totals 15 residues. Germline V gene sequence: CDR1 ENHRY, CDR2 SYGVKD. Here the CDR3 reads CAISESSLAGKEQYF. The DNA of the CDR3 is TGTGCCATCAGTGAGTCGAGCCTAGCGGGAAAGGAGCAGTACTTC.